These 26 T cell receptor beta chains were all obtained from the same sample, sequenced in a study of cytotoxic CD8 clonotypes in ibrutinib-treated CLL. Profiled with immunoSEQ multiplex PCR; TCRdb holds only in-frame clones, not every one. In the table there are 250,000 or so clones, roughly 74% of which are singletons. Sample: PBMCs, taken after 24 months of ibrutinib treatment. These receptors were collected from a human donor with chronic lymphocytic leukemia.

There are a few counts of this clone. The rearrangement links TRBV5-1 to TRBJ1-2, with D perhaps TRBD1 (5 bases). V dropped 0 bases and J dropped 5 bases, with 14 bases sitting between them. CDR3 length: 15 amino acids. Germline loops: CDR1 SGHRS, CDR2 YFSETQ. CDR3 residues: CASSLGRDSTYGYTF. In nucleotides, the CDR3 is TGCGCCAGCAGCTTGGGAAGGGACTCAACATATGGCTACACCTTC.

As regards this clone: This same CDR3 is encoded by further DNA sequences in the sample. In DNA form, the CDR3 reads TGTGCCTGGAGTGTGGGGTCCTACGAGCAGTACTTC. Translated, it gives CAWSVGSYEQYF. V usage is TRBV30 and J usage is TRBJ2-7, with D uncertain. The germline CDR1 and CDR2 sequences are GTSNPN and SVGIG (reference sequence). The V gene lost 0 bases and the J gene lost 1 base, with 4 bases spanning the gap. This CDR3 spans 12 amino acids.

The CDR3 loop is CASSVGGGVTEKLFF. The CDR3 DNA reads TGTGCCAGCAGCGTAGGCGGGGGTGTAACTGAAAAACTGTTTTTT. The rearrangement uses TRBV9 and TRBJ1-4, with D possibly TRBD1 on 5 matching bases. This CDR3 contains 15 residues. Trimming left V 0 bases short and J 7 bases short, with 13 bases between. Looked up from germline, CDR1 is SGDLS and CDR2 is YYNGEE. Combining the CDR3 with reference TRBV9 and TRBJ1-4 gives the whole variable domain DSGVTQTPKHLITATGQRVTLRCSPRSGDLSVYWYQQSLDQGLQFLIQYYNGEERAKGNILERFSAQQFPDLHSELNLSSLELGDSALYFCASSVGGGVTEKLFFGSGTQLSVL.

In its sample, this clone was seen once. This specimen includes other DNA sequences encoding the same CDR3. The chain has TRBV6-5 and TRBJ2-7; TRBD1 matches at 9 bases. V was pared by 6 bases and J by 3 bases, with 6 bases of the junction left unmatched. CDR3 size: 14 residues. Germline V CDR1 and CDR2: MNHEY, SVGAGI. The CDR3 spells CASSPGTGNYEQYF. CDR3 nucleotides: TGTGCCAGCAGCCCCGGGACAGGGAACTACGAGCAGTACTTC.

This rearrangement joins TRBV2 to TRBJ1-1, with D unclear. Germline loops: CDR1 SNHLY, CDR2 FYNNEI. CDR3 length: 14 residues. Trimming stripped 8 bases from V and 4 bases from J, with 17 bases between. CDR3 sequence (DNA): TGTGCCAGCTTGGGATCGGGGAGAGGCACTGAAGCTTTCTTT. Encoded protein: CASLGSGRGTEAFF.

The chain links TRBV25-1 to TRBJ1-1; no clear D gene. Germline CDR1 and CDR2: MGHDK and SYGVNS. The CDR3 length is 12 residues. V lost 4 bases, J lost 5 bases, and 8 bases lay in between. The CDR3 protein is CASSGVWTEAFF. CDR3 nucleotides: TGTGCCAGCAGTGGGGTGTGGACTGAAGCTTTCTTT.

The rearrangement uses TRBV29-1 and TRBJ2-5, with D perhaps matching TRBD2 (6 bases). The length of the CDR3 is 12 residues. The germline V gene encodes CDR1 SQVTM and CDR2 ANQGSEA. V shed 2 bases and J shed 3 bases, with 7 bases lying between them. CDR3 loop: CSVESGEETQYF. As DNA, the CDR3 is TGCAGCGTTGAATCGGGGGAAGAGACCCAGTACTTC. The full variable domain, in which reference TRBV29-1 and TRBJ2-5 provide the parts outside the CDR3, is SAVISQKPSRDICQRGTSLTIQCQVDSQVTMMFWYRQQPGQSLTLIATANQGSEATYESGFVIDKFPISRPNLTFSTLTVSNMSPEDSSIYLCSVESGEETQYFGPGTRLLVL.

The genes are TRBV6-5 and TRBJ1-2; no firm D call. The ends were cut back, 6 bases at V and 3 bases at J, with 14 bases in the middle. The germline V gene has CDR1 MNHEY and CDR2 SVGAGI. CDR3 length: 14 residues. CDR3 sequence (DNA): TGTGCCAGCAGACGTGGGGTGATCGACTATGGCTACACCTTC. Its protein product is CASRRGVIDYGYTF.

V gene TRBV5-6 combines with J gene TRBJ2-7, with 7 nucleotides matching TRBD1. CDR3 size: 14 residues. Germline trimming cut 1 base from V and 0 bases from J; bases unmatched to any gene: 1. Germline assignment: CDR1 SGHDT and CDR2 YYEEEE. CDR3 sequence: CASSLWDSSYEQYF. CDR3 bases: TGTGCCAGCAGCTTGTGGGACAGCTCCTACGAGCAGTACTTC.

The chain carries TRBV27 and TRBJ2-7, with D perhaps TRBD2 (6 bases). The CDR3 extends over 15 amino acids. Trimming stripped 6 bases from V and 5 bases from J, with 20 bases between. Germline lookup yields CDR1 MNHEY and CDR2 SMNVEV (reference sequence). The DNA for the CDR3 is TGTGCCAGCAGCTCCCGGGACTCCAGGTGGAACGAGCAGTACTTC. Translated, it gives CASSSRDSRWNEQYF.

V usage is TRBV18 and J usage is TRBJ1-4; 8 nucleotides match TRBD1. CDR1 and CDR2 from the germline V gene are KGHSH and LQKENI. J was trimmed by 2 bases and V by 5 bases; bases with no gene match: 4. CDR3 length: 15 amino acids. The CDR3 bases are TGTGCCAGCTCAGAGTGGACAGGGACTAATGAAAAACTGTTTTTT. It yields the protein CASSEWTGTNEKLFF.

V and J are TRBV4-2 and TRBJ2-5, with a tentative D call TRBD1 (6 bases). CDR1 LGHNA and CDR2 YNFKEQ come from the germline V gene. The CDR3 spans 15 residues. Trimming shortened V by 1 base and J by 7 bases, and 16 bases separated the two germline ends. The DNA for the CDR3 is TGTGCCAGCAGCCAAGTATCCGAGAGAGGGGGGACCCAGTACTTC. Its protein product is CASSQVSERGGTQYF.

The chain links TRBV4-1 to TRBJ2-5; D gene ambiguous. The V gene lost 3 bases and the J gene lost 0 bases, with 14 bases spanning the gap. The CDR3 runs 16 residues. Per germline, CDR1 MGHRA and CDR2 YSYEKL. The DNA of the CDR3 is TGCGCCAGCAGCCACTTACCTCGAAGGTACCAAGAGACCCAGTACTTC. Amino acids: CASSHLPRRYQETQYF.

DNA of the CDR3: TGCGCCACCTCCCGGGATGGGGACAAGGAGACCCAGTACTTC. Protein product: CATSRDGDKETQYF. The V gene is TRBV5-1, the J gene TRBJ2-5, with TRBD1 as a possible D gene (6 bases). There are 14 residues in the CDR3. The V end lost 9 bases, the J end lost 5 bases, and 20 bases lay between the germline ends. CDR1 is SGHRS, CDR2 YFSETQ, per germline.

The V gene is TRBV13, the J gene TRBJ2-3, with D perhaps matching TRBD2 (5 bases). The CDR3 loop spans 15 amino acids. Germline lookup yields CDR1 PRHDT and CDR2 FYEKMQ (reference sequence). V shed 0 bases and J shed 1 base, with 8 bases lying between them. This CDR3 is CASSLGDSGTDTQYF. The CDR3 DNA reads TGTGCCAGCAGCTTAGGGGACTCAGGCACAGATACGCAGTATTTT.

This clone occurred a few times. The V and J genes are TRBV25-1 and TRBJ2-7; 9 positions agree with TRBD2. CDR1 is MGHDK, CDR2 SYGVNS, per germline. The CDR3 has 14 residues. Trimming took 6 bases from V and 5 from J; bases not matched to a gene: 8. As DNA, the CDR3 is TGTGCCAGCAGCGTAGCGGGAGTGAGGAACGAGCAGTACTTC. Amino acids: CASSVAGVRNEQYF.

The chain links TRBV15 to TRBJ1-1, with a weak D call TRBD1 (5 bases). Trimming took off 0 bases at V and 10 bases at J, with 21 bases between the two ends. The CDR3 spans 16 residues. The germline CDR1 and CDR2 sequences are LNHNV and YYDKDF (reference sequence). The CDR3 coding sequence is TGTGCCACCAGCAGAGATAAGGTCGCCGCAGCTCAGGGAGCTTTCTTT. Its translation is CATSRDKVAAAQGAFF.

Only a few counts were recorded for this clone. The gene calls are TRBV5-4 and TRBJ2-7, with 10 bases that match TRBD2. The CDR3 totals 16 residues. V was pared by 0 bases and J by 0 bases, with 3 bases of the junction left unmatched. CDR1 and CDR2 (germline): SGHNT, YYREEE (reference sequence). The CDR3 nucleotides are TGTGCCAGCAGCTTGGGGGCTAGCGGGGGCTCCTACGAGCAGTACTTC. Translated, it gives CASSLGASGGSYEQYF.

The chain has TRBV6-5 and TRBJ2-7; D ambiguous. Germline CDR1 is MNHEY and CDR2 is SVGAGI. The CDR3 spans 13 residues. The V gene lost 10 bases and the J gene lost 11 bases, with 24 bases spanning the gap. CDR3 residues: CAIGSGGTGTKYF. CDR3 DNA sequence: TGTGCCATAGGGTCAGGTGGTACGGGTACTAAGTACTTC.

This clone turned up a few times. The J gene is TRBJ1-1, the V gene TRBV6-5; TRBD1 agrees at 10 bases. Germline V CDR1 and CDR2: MNHEY, SVGAGI. This CDR3 is built from 16 residues. V was clipped by 2 bases and J by 4 bases; unmatched bases: 7. The DNA of the CDR3 is TGTGCCAGCAGTTACGGGACAGGGGCGGTGAGCACTGAAGCTTTCTTT. Translated: CASSYGTGAVSTEAFF.

The rearrangement uses TRBV30 and TRBJ1-3; D not resolved. With 7 bases removed from V and 4 bases from J, the gap between germline ends came to 17 bases. CDR1 and CDR2 (germline): GTSNPN, SVGIG (reference sequence). The CDR3 contains 14 residues. CDR3 region: CALRTGGSGNTIYF. The CDR3 coding sequence is TGTGCCTTAAGGACGGGCGGGTCAGGAAACACCATATATTTT.

The chain carries TRBV11-3 and TRBJ2-1; TRBD2 matches at 9 bases. The CDR3 contains 15 residues. V dropped 4 bases and J dropped 5; count of bases not matched to a gene: 6. CDR1 is SGHNT, CDR2 YENEEA, per germline. The CDR3 DNA reads as TGTGCCAGCAGCTGGGGACTAGCAGAAAACAATGAGCAGTTCTTC. It codes for CASSWGLAENNEQFF.

Only a few counts were recorded for this clone. The chain recombines TRBV6-5 with TRBJ2-6; tentative D call: TRBD1 (6 bases). Trimming removed 6 bases at V and 1 base at J, with 7 bases between. The CDR3 has 14 amino acids. CDR1 is MNHEY and CDR2 is SVGAGI in the germline V gene. DNA of the CDR3: TGTGCCAGCAGCGGGACATCTGGGGCCAACGTCCTGACTTTC. Protein product: CASSGTSGANVLTF.

J is TRBJ2-6 and V is TRBV29-1; no reliable D call. CDR1 and CDR2 (germline): SQVTM, ANQGSEA. This CDR3 spans 14 amino acids. Trimming shortened V by 6 bases and J by 0 bases, and 9 bases separated the two germline ends. The CDR3 coding sequence is TGCAGCGTCCAACAAAGCTCTGGGGCCAACGTCCTGACTTTC. Translated: CSVQQSSGANVLTF.

The chain joins TRBV7-3 to TRBJ2-3, with D possibly TRBD2 on 6 matching bases. The CDR3 loop spans 16 amino acids. Germline values: CDR1 SGHTA, CDR2 FQGTGA. V was clipped by 5 bases and J by 4 bases, with 19 bases between them. Here the CDR3 reads CASSPHVRPGADTQYF. The CDR3 DNA follows: TGTGCCAGCAGCCCCCATGTTAGGCCGGGGGCAGATACGCAGTATTTT.

This rearrangement joins TRBV2 to TRBJ2-7, with a tentative D call TRBD1 (6 bases). CDR1 and CDR2 from the germline V gene are SNHLY and FYNNEI. Trimming shortened V by 1 base and J by 4 bases, and 14 bases separated the two germline ends. The CDR3 has 15 residues. As DNA, the CDR3 is TGTGCCAGCAGTGAAGAACAGGGAATATGGTACGAGCAGTACTTC. This gives the protein CASSEEQGIWYEQYF.